The source of this T cell receptor (beta chain) is a study of blood T cell repertoires in COVID-19. Study details: Acute and convalescent COVID-19 samples came from the United States, Italy and Spain. Nucleic acid was either cDNA or gDNA, and it came from T cells, B-cell-depleted T cells, or PBMCs.

In the authors' methods: Amplification of reference gene primers provided the estimated nucleated cell counts. Generated by immunoSEQ multiplex PCR, the TCRdb table keeps only in-frame clones and is missing some. V, J and clone size derive from that table, while D and trimming were established from the DNA sequence. The data hold about 670,000 clones, with 90% observed a single time. This CDR3 region has 13 residues. Germline lookup yields CDR1 ENHRY and CDR2 SYGVKD. V lost 8 bases and J 7 bases, leaving 16 bases between the germline ends. The chain links TRBV10-3 to TRBJ2-3, with TRBD2 as a possible D gene (6 bases). The specimen sequenced was peripheral blood. The source is a young woman with acute or convalescent COVID-19. CDR3 in DNA: TGTGCCATCGAAGGTGGGGGGACGAATACGCAGTATTTT. Protein: CAIEGGGTNTQYF.